At least ten counts were recorded for the clone carrying this TCR beta chain. As yet, its antigen is unknown. cDNA libraries of TCR beta carried unique molecular identifiers. MiXCR, run by TCRdb on the PCR reads, gives a single entry per CDR3 protein. The sample consists of some 190,000 distinct CDR3 sequences, over 25% of them appearing once. The sample is drawn from a study of post-analysis software for immune sequencing data. Background on the study: The cohort encompassed relapsing-remitting, secondary progressive and progressive-relapsing multiple sclerosis disease courses. Study observations and caveats: Patients carried a handful of TRBV segments more frequently than controls did, and TRBV5-6, TRBV5-1 and TRBV20-1 were among them.

Germline V lookup: CDR1 LGHDT, CDR2 YNNKEL (reference sequence). Trimming left V 0 bases short and J 4 bases short, with 5 bases between. CDR3 size: 13 residues. The chain is built from TRBV3-1 and TRBJ2-3; D unresolved. The TCR originated in a girl aged 2-17 years with multiple sclerosis. Input material: blood. CDR3: CASSQDQPDTQYF. The CDR3 bases are TGTGCCAGCAGCCAAGATCAACCAGATACGCAGTATTTT.